This TCR beta chain emerged from a study of blood T cell repertoires in COVID-19. In the study overall: Acute and convalescent COVID-19 samples came from the United States, Italy and Spain.

Authors' data handling: Amplification of reference gene primers provided the estimated nucleated cell counts. Some clones are missing from TCRdb's copy, which holds only in-frame ones; the method was immunoSEQ multiplex PCR. That table supplies the V and J calls and clone size; D and trimming were determined from the DNA. The data show about 110,000 clones, more than 75% seen once. This clone is a singleton in its sample. The CDR3 runs 14 residues. Germline values: CDR1 LNHNV, CDR2 YYDKDF (reference sequence). V lost 5 bases to trimming and J lost 5 bases, with 15 bases between them. Sequences were obtained from peripheral blood. The genes are TRBV15 and TRBJ2-5, with D maybe TRBD2 (5 bases). The clonotype originates from a woman between 45 and 65 years old with acute or convalescent COVID-19. CDR3 region: CATSAHRGLETQYF. The CDR3 nucleotides are TGTGCCACCAGCGCCCACCGGGGATTGGAGACCCAGTACTTC. The full variable domain, completed using reference TRBV15 and TRBJ2-5, is DAMVIQNPRYQVTQFGKPVTLSCSQTLNHNVMYWYQQKSSQAPKLLFHYYDKDFNNEADTPDNFQSRRPNTSFCFLDIRSPGLGDTAMYLCATSAHRGLETQYFGPGTRLLVL.